This TCR beta chain was recovered during a study of shared clonotypes between healthy human individuals. Points from the study as a whole: Naive CD4 clonotype sharing across several donors was around 5%. A reduction in generation probabilities was seen for non-shared clonotypes relative to those shared by all four donors.

The CDR3 loop spans 15 amino acids. Trimming shortened V by 3 bases and J by 2 bases, and 10 bases separated the two germline ends. Germline-derived CDR1 and CDR2 are MDHEN and SYDVKM. This clone was counted once. Its antigen is unknown. Profiling relied on immunoSEQ multiplex PCR, and the TCRdb table lists in-frame clones only, not all of them. The sample gives approximately 620,000 clones, about 97% of which show up once; roughly 0.055% is in the top ten. The sample taken for sequencing was naive CD4+ T cells sorted from blood. The subset here: CD45RA+ positively selected. This sequence originates from a woman aged 30 to 39 in good health. This rearrangement joins TRBV28 to TRBJ1-4, with D possibly TRBD1 on 5 matching bases. CDR3 residues: CASSFSGWTNEKLFF. CDR3 sequence (DNA): TGTGCCAGCAGTTTTTCAGGGTGGACTAATGAAAAACTGTTTTTT.